This TCR beta chain was recorded in a study of OX40 agonist ivuxolimab in advanced cancers. V was trimmed by 3 bases and J by 3 bases, leaving 7 bases between them. This CDR3 has 13 amino acids. Germline V CDR1 and CDR2: SGHKS, YYEKEE (reference sequence). Measured with immunoSEQ multiplex PCR; TCRdb has only the in-frame clones, and not every one. The sample consists of 70,000 to 95,000 clones, more than 70% of them appearing once. The chain uses TRBV5-5 and TRBJ1-5; no clear D gene. The sequence derives from an adult with an advanced solid tumor such as melanoma, head and neck, liver or kidney cancer. The input for sequencing was CD4+ or CD8+ T cells sorted from blood, taken in a trial of the OX40 agonist ivuxolimab. CDR3 DNA sequence: TGTGCCAGCAGCTCCTACATCAATCAGCCCCAGCATTTT. Encoded protein: CASSSYINQPQHF.